These 21 T cell receptor beta chains originate from one sample sequenced in a study of cytomegalovirus exposure and HLA in healthy donors. The PCR employed 60 Vbeta primers together with 13 Jbeta primers. Here immunoSEQ multiplex PCR was the method, and the copy in TCRdb shows in-frame clones only, minus some. The sample includes about 160,000 clones, about 81% seen only once; the top ten take about 0.89%. Sequencing was performed on PBMCs. These TCRs come from a girl aged 2-10 years in good health and CMV-seropositive.

The rearrangement links TRBV28 to TRBJ2-7; 11 nucleotides align to TRBD2. With 6 bases clipped from V and 3 bases from J, the junction kept 7 bases outside the gene matches. The CDR3 is 15 amino acids. Germline lookup yields CDR1 MDHEN and CDR2 SYDVKM. CDR3 amino acids: CASSRGTSGYYEQYF. The CDR3 nucleotides are TGTGCCAGCAGCCGTGGGACTAGCGGTTACTACGAGCAGTACTTC.

The V gene is TRBV25-1, the J gene TRBJ1-5; D may be TRBD1 (5 bases). The CDR3 has 13 amino acids. The ends were cut back, 3 bases at V and 7 bases at J, with 10 bases in the middle. Germline-derived CDR1 and CDR2 are MGHDK and SYGVNS. CDR3 in amino acids: CASSEGTRQPQHF. The CDR3 region has the DNA TGTGCCAGCAGTGAGGGGACTCGGCAGCCCCAGCATTTT.

The chain employs TRBV2 and TRBJ1-5; possible D gene TRBD1, 6 bases. The CDR3 is made up of 15 amino acids. The V end lost 6 bases, the J end lost 1 base, and 13 bases lay between the germline ends. Germline-derived CDR1 and CDR2 are SNHLY and FYNNEI. In DNA form, the CDR3 reads TGTGCCAGCAGACGACAGGTCGGGAGCAATCAGCCCCAGCATTTT. Protein: CASRRQVGSNQPQHF. Full variable domain (missing parts from reference TRBV2 and TRBJ1-5): EPEVTQTPSHQVTQMGQEVILRCVPISNHLYFYWYRQILGQKVEFLVSFYNNEISEKSEIFDDQFSVERPDGSNFTLKIRSTKLEDSAMYFCASRRQVGSNQPQHFGDGTRLSIL.

This clone was detected once. The V and J genes are TRBV5-1 and TRBJ2-3; 12 bases agree with TRBD2. CDR3 length equals 15 residues. Germline V gene lookup returns CDR1 SGHRS and CDR2 YFSETQ. After removal of 0 bases from V and 6 bases from J, the junction contained 2 bases not matched to a gene. The CDR3 sequence: CASSLELAGGDTQYF. Written as DNA, the CDR3 is TGCGCCAGCAGCTTGGAGCTAGCGGGAGGGGATACGCAGTATTTT.

The J gene is TRBJ2-1, the V gene TRBV4-1, with TRBD1 matching over 9 bases. V dropped 4 bases and J dropped 5; count of bases not matched to a gene: 6. The V gene's germline CDR1 is MGHRA and CDR2 YSYEKL. This CDR3 is built from 15 residues. CDR3 nucleotide sequence: TGCGCCAGCAGCCGGACAGGGGATAAAGACAATGAGCAGTTCTTC. This sequence encodes CASSRTGDKDNEQFF.

The chain links TRBV6-5 to TRBJ1-3; no definite D call. Germline CDR1 MNHEY, CDR2 SVGAGI. Between the trimmed V and J ends, which lost 8 bases and 0 bases, there was a span of 11 bases. The CDR3 is 14 amino acids. The CDR3 nucleotides read TGTGCCAGCGCCTTGGAGGGCTCTGGAAACACCATATATTTT. Translated, it gives CASALEGSGNTIYF.

The chain employs TRBV28 and TRBJ1-4; no firm D call. The CDR3 is 13 amino acids. V lost 6 bases to trimming and J lost 8 bases, with 13 bases between them. In germline, CDR1 is MDHEN, CDR2 SYDVKM. For the CDR3, the DNA is TGTGCCAGCAGCGGAGGTAGGAGGGAAAAACTGTTTTTT. Its translation is CASSGGRREKLFF.

This rearrangement joins TRBV5-1 to TRBJ2-7, with 7 positions matching TRBD2. V lost 0 bases and J lost 2; bases outside the gene matches: 5. Germline-derived CDR1 and CDR2 are SGHRS and YFSETQ. This CDR3 is 15 amino acids long. CDR3 loop: CASSLGGGGPYEQYF. CDR3 sequence (DNA): TGCGCCAGCAGCTTGGGGGGGGGAGGCCCCTACGAGCAGTACTTC.

This clone was seen once. The V call is TRBV28, the J call TRBJ1-4, with 7 positions matching TRBD1. The length of the CDR3 is 14 residues. J gave up 8 bases and V 3 bases, and 6 bases lay outside the gene matches. Germline V CDR1 and CDR2: MDHEN, SYDVKM. In DNA, the CDR3 is TGTGCCAGCAGTTTTACAGGGGTTGGAGAAAAACTGTTTTTT. It encodes CASSFTGVGEKLFF. Looking up the rest from reference TRBV28 and TRBJ1-4 gives the full variable domain: DVKVTQSSRYLVKRTGEKVFLECVQDMDHENMFWYRQDPGLGLRLIYFSYDVKMKEKGDIPEGYSVSREKKERFSLILESASTNQTSMYLCASSFTGVGEKLFFGSGTQLSVL.

The chain combines TRBV28 with TRBJ1-4, with D unclear. CDR3 size: 19 residues. The germline CDR1 and CDR2 sequences are MDHEN and SYDVKM. V lost 6 bases to trimming and J lost 0 bases, with 23 bases between them. The CDR3: CASRPGWVSVTPTNEKLFF. In nucleotides, the CDR3 is TGTGCCAGCAGGCCAGGTTGGGTGTCGGTAACGCCAACTAATGAAAAACTGTTTTTT. The entire variable domain, with the rest obtained from reference TRBV28 and TRBJ1-4, is as follows: DVKVTQSSRYLVKRTGEKVFLECVQDMDHENMFWYRQDPGLGLRLIYFSYDVKMKEKGDIPEGYSVSREKKERFSLILESASTNQTSMYLCASRPGWVSVTPTNEKLFFGSGTQLSVL.

The chain is built from TRBV6-5 and TRBJ1-1; D perhaps matches TRBD1 (6 bases). The CDR3 spans 14 residues. V gave up 2 bases and J gave up 8 bases, with 15 bases separating them. CDR1 is MNHEY, CDR2 SVGAGI, per germline. CDR3 nucleotides: TGTGCCAGCAGTTACGGGGGCGACCCAGCCGAAGCTTTCTTT. The encoded protein is CASSYGGDPAEAFF.

CDR3 nucleotide sequence: TGCGCCAGCAGCCAAGAACCCCCGTTAGTAGCGGGAGAGTACAATGAGCAGTTCTTC. Its translation: CASSQEPPLVAGEYNEQFF. The chain employs TRBV4-1 and TRBJ2-1; 9 positions match TRBD2. The CDR3 consists of 19 residues. Trimming at V came to 0 bases and at J to 4 bases, leaving 13 bases not matched to a gene. Germline lookup yields CDR1 MGHRA and CDR2 YSYEKL.

This chain joins TRBV10-3 and TRBJ2-1, with 7 positions matching TRBD2. Trimming cost V 10 bases and J 6 bases; bases outside gene matches: 3. CDR1 is ENHRY, CDR2 SYGVKD, per germline. This CDR3 has 11 amino acids. The CDR3: CANGGGNEQFF. CDR3 bases: TGTGCCAATGGCGGGGGCAATGAGCAGTTCTTC.

This chain connects TRBV19 to TRBJ2-6; TRBD1 agrees at 10 bases. The CDR3 is 16 amino acids. Germline CDR1 and CDR2: LNHDA and SQIVND (reference sequence). Trimming at V came to 10 bases and at J to 2 bases, leaving 8 bases not matched to a gene. DNA of the CDR3: TGTGCCACAGGGGGACAGGGGAACCCTGGGGCCAACGTCCTGACTTTC. It codes for CATGGQGNPGANVLTF.

The chain has TRBV19 and TRBJ1-1; D may be TRBD1 (5 bases). V was clipped by 3 bases and J by 1 base, with 15 bases between them. CDR3 length equals 16 residues. Germline values: CDR1 LNHDA, CDR2 SQIVND (reference sequence). This CDR3 reads CASSIRPGLRNTEAFF. The CDR3 nucleotides read TGTGCCAGTAGTATTCGCCCGGGACTCCGGAACACTGAAGCTTTCTTT.

This rearrangement joins TRBV5-1 to TRBJ1-3; D is unresolved. The V end lost 0 bases, the J end lost 2 bases, and 3 bases lay between the germline ends. The germline V gene encodes CDR1 SGHRS and CDR2 YFSETQ. The CDR3 covers 13 residues. CDR3 nucleotide sequence: TGCGCCAGCAGCTTGGAGCCTGGAAACACCATATATTTT. Its protein product is CASSLEPGNTIYF. The whole variable domain, remainder taken from reference TRBV5-1 and TRBJ1-3, is KAGVTQTPRYLIKTRGQQVTLSCSPISGHRSVSWYQQTPGQGLQFLFEYFSETQRNKGNFPGRFSGRQFSNSRSEMNVSTLELGDSALYLCASSLEPGNTIYFGEGSWLTVV.

The chain employs TRBV10-3 and TRBJ2-6, with TRBD2 as a possible D gene (6 bases). V was shortened by 1 base and J by 4 bases, with 11 bases between the two germline ends. The CDR3 is 16 residues long. The germline gives CDR1 ENHRY, CDR2 SYGVKD. CDR3 DNA sequence: TGTGCCATCAGTGAGTATGGAGGGGCCGGGGCCAACGTCCTGACTTTC. It is translated as CAISEYGGAGANVLTF.

The chain uses TRBV6-6 and TRBJ2-1, with 9 bases lining up with TRBD1. Per germline, CDR1 MNHNY and CDR2 SVGAGI (reference sequence). V trimming: 7 bases; J trimming: 8 bases; junction bases outside the gene matches: 15. There are 16 residues in the CDR3. The CDR3 sequence: CASNIPGQGKIDEQFF. The CDR3 nucleotides read TGTGCCAGCAACATACCGGGACAGGGTAAAATCGATGAGCAGTTCTTC.

The chain links TRBV5-1 to TRBJ1-2; D gene ambiguous. The CDR3 is 11 residues long. V shed 3 bases and J shed 3 bases, with 3 bases lying between them. Germline lookup yields CDR1 SGHRS and CDR2 YFSETQ. In DNA, the CDR3 is TGCGCCAGCAGCTCCGACTATGGCTACACCTTC. This encodes CASSSDYGYTF.

This clone has just one count. The chain combines TRBV5-4 with TRBJ1-4, with 10 bases fitting TRBD1. The V gene's germline CDR1 is SGHNT and CDR2 YYREEE (reference sequence). This CDR3 contains 15 residues. The junction had 6 bases not matched to a gene; V was cut back by 4 bases and J by 6 bases. The CDR3 region has the DNA TGTGCCAGCAGCACCGACAGGGGGCGTTATGAAAAACTGTTTTTT. Protein product: CASSTDRGRYEKLFF.

The chain recombines TRBV27 with TRBJ1-5; possibly TRBD1 for D (6 bases). The germline V and J ends were trimmed by 3 bases and 1 base, with 13 bases remaining between them. CDR1 and CDR2 (germline): MNHEY, SMNVEV (reference sequence). This CDR3 is built from 16 residues. CDR3 in amino acids: CASSFLGAGSNQPQHF. The DNA for the CDR3 is TGTGCCAGCAGTTTTTTGGGGGCGGGCAGCAATCAGCCCCAGCATTTT.